The T cell receptor (beta chain) described here comes from a study of T-cell memory formation after mild COVID-19. In the study overall: TCR clusters mostly belonged to single donors.

Note on this clonotype: Its antigen is not identified.

Libraries for TCRalpha and TCRbeta carried sample barcodes and unique molecular identifiers via 5'RACE. MiXCR, run by TCRdb on the 5' RACE reads, gives a single entry per CDR3 protein. The repertoire holds 250,000 or so distinct CDR3 sequences, with more than 15% as singletons. Study results and limitations: Still unconfirmed is whether the second-wave clones peaking on day 37 recognized SARS-CoV-2.

The source is a young man who had mild COVID-19 (a few samples of this study predate the infection). Cell type and time point are not known. The sample was PBMCs or a T cell subset sorted from them (not recorded which).

CDR3 DNA: TGTGCCAGCAGCGCGAGGGACTCGACCTACGAGCAGTACTTC. Amino acid sequence: CASSARDSTYEQYF. The chain carries TRBV7-9 and TRBJ2-7, with D tentatively TRBD2 (6 bases). V was pared by 5 bases and J by 2 bases, with 13 bases between. Germline V CDR1 and CDR2: SEHNR, FQNEAQ (reference sequence). The CDR3 runs to 14 residues.